The source of this T cell receptor (beta chain) is a study of OX40 agonist ivuxolimab in advanced cancers. Study background: Therapy given before enrollment (anti-PD-1, anti-PD-L1 or anti-CTLA-4) was allowed, and roughly 42% had some.

Here immunoSEQ multiplex PCR was the method, and the copy in TCRdb shows in-frame clones only, minus some. Of roughly 61,000 clones listed, approximately 86% were seen once; the top ten hold roughly 0.5%. The CDR3 runs to 13 residues. V lost 5 bases and J lost 4, with 12 bases in between. The germline CDR1 and CDR2 sequences are SEHNR and FQNEAQ (reference sequence). The sequencing here drew on CD4+ or CD8+ T cells sorted from blood, taken in a trial of the OX40 agonist ivuxolimab. This receptor was identified in an adult with an advanced solid tumor such as melanoma, head and neck, liver or kidney cancer. The chain uses TRBV7-9 and TRBJ2-7, with D perhaps TRBD1 or TRBD2 (6 bases each). CDR3 in DNA: TGTGCCAGCAGCGGGGGGCGCATGTACGAGCAGTACTTC. This codes for CASSGGRMYEQYF.